These 31 T cell receptor beta chains share one sample of origin, sequenced in a study of T cell clones after liver transplantation. The assay was immunoSEQ multiplex PCR, and TCRdb's table has in-frame clones only and misses some. This table holds tens of thousands of clones, 80% to 85% found once. Sequences were derived from CD4+ T cells from blood, sampled 45 to 46 months after liver transplant. Receptor source: a human patient who received a liver transplant. A share of the T cells may be of graft donor origin.

The J gene is TRBJ2-2, the V gene TRBV5-1; TRBD2 might be the D (5 bases). Germline CDR1 and CDR2: SGHRS and YFSETQ. The CDR3 contains 16 residues. Trimming removed 4 bases at V and 0 bases at J, with 13 bases between. CDR3 amino acids: CASSARLPPNTGELFF. CDR3 DNA: TGCGCCAGCAGCGCGAGACTACCCCCGAACACCGGGGAGCTGTTTTTT.

V usage is TRBV5-4 and J usage is TRBJ2-1, with 8 bases matching TRBD1. The CDR3 is made up of 15 amino acids. Per the germline V gene, CDR1 is SGHNT and CDR2 is YYREEE (reference sequence). With V trimmed by 2 bases and J by 2 bases, 3 bases remained unmatched. CDR3 protein: CASSLSGQAYNEQFF. CDR3 DNA: TGTGCCAGCAGCTTATCGGGACAGGCCTACAATGAGCAGTTCTTC.

The chain has TRBV11-2 and TRBJ2-3; D tentatively reads TRBD1 or TRBD2 (5 bases each). V lost 2 bases to trimming and J lost 0 bases, with 12 bases between them. There are 16 residues in the CDR3. CDR1 and CDR2 from the germline V gene are SGHAT and FQNNGV. CDR3 amino acids: CASSLLAGWSTDTQYF. In DNA, the CDR3 is TGTGCCAGCAGCTTACTAGCAGGGTGGAGCACAGATACGCAGTATTTT.

The chain has TRBV5-1 and TRBJ1-1; D is possibly TRBD1 (5 bases). The CDR3 spans 14 residues. V was shortened by 2 bases and J by 6 bases, with 14 bases between the two germline ends. Germline assignment: CDR1 SGHRS and CDR2 YFSETQ. CDR3 sequence: CASSFQGQGSEAFF. CDR3 DNA: TGCGCCAGCAGCTTCCAGGGCCAGGGCTCTGAAGCTTTCTTT. The whole variable domain, remainder taken from reference TRBV5-1 and TRBJ1-1, is KAGVTQTPRYLIKTRGQQVTLSCSPISGHRSVSWYQQTPGQGLQFLFEYFSETQRNKGNFPGRFSGRQFSNSRSEMNVSTLELGDSALYLCASSFQGQGSEAFFGQGTRLTVV.

The CDR3 sequence is CASSQGAVGEKLFF. The CDR3 nucleotides are TGCGCCAGCAGCCAAGGAGCGGTCGGAGAAAAACTGTTTTTT. The chain carries TRBV4-3 and TRBJ1-4; unclear D gene. The CDR3 loop spans 14 amino acids. Looked up from germline, CDR1 is LGHNA and CDR2 is YSLEER. Between the trimmed V and J ends, which lost 1 base and 8 bases, there was a span of 11 bases.

The CDR3 loop reads CASTAFDGYTF. DNA of the CDR3: TGTGCCAGCACCGCCTTTGATGGCTACACCTTC. The V gene is TRBV28, the J gene TRBJ1-2; D ambiguous. CDR1 and CDR2 from the germline V gene are MDHEN and SYDVKM. The CDR3 has 11 residues. Trimming shortened V by 7 bases and J by 6 bases, and 9 bases separated the two germline ends.

The chain employs TRBV27 and TRBJ2-1; tentatively, D is TRBD1 or TRBD2 (5 bases each). Looked up from germline, CDR1 is MNHEY and CDR2 is SMNVEV (reference sequence). CDR3 length: 13 amino acids. With 8 bases removed from V and 12 bases from J, the gap between germline ends came to 20 bases. CDR3 protein: CASWGTPPKVQFF. As DNA, the CDR3 is TGTGCCAGCTGGGGGACCCCACCGAAGGTGCAGTTCTTC.

The chain links TRBV5-3 to TRBJ2-1; no definite D call. TRBV5-3 qualifies as an ORF whose function is uncertain. V was cut by 2 bases and J by 8 bases, with 17 bases left in between. The length of the CDR3 is 15 residues. For the CDR3, the DNA is TGTGCCAGAAGCTTAAAGAGTAGGTCGTACGATGAGCAGTTCTTC. Translation gives CARSLKSRSYDEQFF.

The CDR3 nucleotides are TGTGCCAGCAGCTCTGAGACGAATCAGCCCCAGCATTTT. The encoded protein is CASSSETNQPQHF. The gene calls are TRBV7-8 and TRBJ1-5; no firm D call. CDR1 SGHVS and CDR2 FQNEAQ come from the germline V gene. CDR3 length: 13 residues. The V end was cut by 4 bases, the J end by 4 bases, with 8 bases between.

The CDR3 here is CASSLVRGIETQYF. In nucleotides, the CDR3 is TGTGCCAGCAGCTTAGTTCGGGGTATAGAGACCCAGTACTTC. The chain uses TRBV7-2 and TRBJ2-5, with D perhaps TRBD2 (5 bases). The germline V gene encodes CDR1 SGHTA and CDR2 FQGNSA. The CDR3 totals 14 residues. V lost 1 base and J 4 bases, leaving 10 bases between the germline ends.

The V call is TRBV6-6, the J call TRBJ1-4; 7 bases align to TRBD1. Germline V CDR1 and CDR2: MNHNY, SVGAGI (reference sequence). The junction had 1 base not matched to a gene; V was cut back by 2 bases and J by 7 bases. The CDR3 extends over 13 amino acids. Here the CDR3 DNA reads TGTGCCAGCAGTTACAGGGGGCCTGAAAAACTGTTTTTT. It translates to CASSYRGPEKLFF.

V gene TRBV5-4 combines with J gene TRBJ2-1; D remains ambiguous. There are 14 residues in the CDR3. V was trimmed by 4 bases and J by 1 base, leaving 9 bases between them. Germline lookup yields CDR1 SGHNT and CDR2 YYREEE (reference sequence). CDR3 DNA: TGTGCCAGCAGCCCCGTTGGATCCTACAATGAGCAGTTCTTC. This encodes CASSPVGSYNEQFF. The whole variable domain, filled in from reference TRBV5-4 and TRBJ2-1, reads ETGVTQSPTHLIKTRGQQVTLRCSSQSGHNTVSWYQQALGQGPQFIFQYYREEENGRGNFPPRFSGLQFPNYSSELNVNALELDDSALYLCASSPVGSYNEQFFGPGTRLTVL.

The chain uses TRBV11-2 and TRBJ2-5, with TRBD2 matching 10 bases. The germline V gene encodes CDR1 SGHAT and CDR2 FQNNGV. The CDR3 runs 19 residues. The trim removed 0 bases at V and 5 bases at J, leaving 15 bases unmatched. The CDR3 loop reads CASSLDARLAGARMETQYF. CDR3 DNA sequence: TGTGCCAGCAGCTTAGATGCTCGCCTAGCGGGAGCCCGAATGGAGACCCAGTACTTC.

This sequence joins TRBV2 and TRBJ1-1; D is ambiguous. Germline V gene data show CDR1 as SNHLY and CDR2 as FYNNEI. The V end lost 6 bases, the J end lost 1 base, and 9 bases lay between the germline ends. The CDR3 is 13 amino acids. Written as DNA, the CDR3 is TGTGCCAGCAGCCTATTCAAGAACACTGAAGCTTTCTTT. It is translated as CASSLFKNTEAFF. The full variable domain, rest sourced from reference TRBV2 and TRBJ1-1, is EPEVTQTPSHQVTQMGQEVILRCVPISNHLYFYWYRQILGQKVEFLVSFYNNEISEKSEIFDDQFSVERPDGSNFTLKIRSTKLEDSAMYFCASSLFKNTEAFFGQGTRLTVV.

The V and J genes are TRBV18 and TRBJ2-3; tentative D call: TRBD1 (6 bases). V lost 2 bases to trimming and J lost 0 bases, with 9 bases between them. Germline values: CDR1 KGHSH, CDR2 LQKENI. The length of the CDR3 is 15 residues. The CDR3 region is CASSPRTGSTDTQYF. CDR3 in DNA: TGTGCCAGCTCACCAAGAACAGGGAGCACAGATACGCAGTATTTT.

This clone has only one observation. V usage is TRBV29-1 and J usage is TRBJ1-5; possible D gene TRBD1, 6 bases. CDR3 length: 13 amino acids. In germline, CDR1 is SQVTM, CDR2 ANQGSEA. V gave up 7 bases and J gave up 4 bases, with 14 bases separating them. DNA for the CDR3: TGCAGCGCTGCGGATGGACAGAATCAGCCCCAGCATTTT. Translation: CSAADGQNQPQHF.

This clone was seen only a few times. V gene TRBV5-1 combines with J gene TRBJ2-1; TRBD2 is a possible D gene (5 bases). Per germline, CDR1 SGHRS and CDR2 YFSETQ. Deletions cut 2 bases from V and 10 bases from J, with 16 bases between. CDR3 length: 14 amino acids. The CDR3 loop is CASSFSSVAGEQFF. The CDR3 nucleotides are TGCGCCAGCAGCTTCAGCAGCGTGGCGGGCGAGCAGTTCTTC.

Within the sample, this clone is medium-sized. The same CDR3 also results from other DNA sequences found in this sample. The chain employs TRBV7-2 and TRBJ2-7; TRBD2 agrees at 7 bases. The CDR3 contains 16 residues. Germline CDR1 is SGHTA and CDR2 is FQGNSA. V was clipped by 1 base and J by 2 bases; unmatched bases: 8. CDR3 region: CASSLGGASGPYEQYF. The CDR3 DNA reads as TGTGCCAGCAGCTTAGGTGGGGCTAGCGGCCCCTACGAGCAGTACTTC.

The chain has TRBV10-2 and TRBJ2-7, with TRBD2 matching 10 bases. J was trimmed by 3 bases and V by 6 bases; bases with no gene match: 5. CDR3 length equals 14 residues. Looked up from germline, CDR1 is WSHSY and CDR2 is SAAADI. The chain's CDR3 is CASRSSGSYYEQYF. Written as DNA, the CDR3 is TGCGCCAGCAGATCTAGCGGGAGTTACTACGAGCAGTACTTC.

This rearrangement joins TRBV7-7 to TRBJ2-5, with 11 positions matching TRBD1. The germline V gene encodes CDR1 SSHAT and CDR2 FNYEAQ (reference sequence). V trimming: 5 bases; J trimming: 4 bases; junction bases outside the gene matches: 6. CDR3 length: 15 amino acids. In DNA form, the CDR3 reads TGTGCCAGCAGCCCCTGGACAGGGGGCTTAGAGACCCAGTACTTC. This encodes CASSPWTGGLETQYF.

V usage is TRBV11-3 and J usage is TRBJ2-2; D perhaps matches TRBD1 (6 bases). This CDR3 is 16 amino acids long. Germline assignment: CDR1 SGHNT and CDR2 YENEEA. V was pared by 4 bases and J by 4 bases, with 16 bases between. The CDR3 protein is CASSSRAGVGTGELFF. Here the CDR3 DNA reads TGTGCCAGCAGCTCCCGGGCAGGGGTAGGCACCGGGGAGCTGTTTTTT.

The chain is built from TRBV18 and TRBJ1-1, with no clear D. This CDR3 is 15 amino acids long. Trimming left V 2 bases short and J 2 bases short, with 12 bases between. CDR1 is KGHSH and CDR2 is LQKENI in the germline V gene. The CDR3 DNA reads as TGTGCCAGCTCACCATTTCCTCATTTAAACACTGAAGCTTTCTTT. Translating it yields CASSPFPHLNTEAFF.

This rearrangement joins TRBV7-2 to TRBJ2-1, with TRBD2 matching 10 bases. J was trimmed by 12 bases and V by 1 base; bases with no gene match: 12. The germline CDR1 and CDR2 sequences are SGHTA and FQGNSA. This CDR3 has 16 residues. The DNA for the CDR3 is TGTGCCAGCAGCTTAGATGGGGGGGCTAGCGGGAGAGTGCAGTTCTTC. Its translation: CASSLDGGASGRVQFF. The whole variable domain, filled in from reference TRBV7-2 and TRBJ2-1, reads GAGVSQSPSNKVTEKGKDVELRCDPISGHTALYWYRQSLGQGLEFLIYFQGNSAPDKSGLPSDRFSAERTGGSVSTLTIQRTQQEDSAVYLCASSLDGGASGRVQFFGPGTRLTVL.

V is TRBV4-3 and J is TRBJ2-1; D is possibly TRBD2 (8 bases). The CDR3 runs to 15 residues. V dropped 6 bases and J dropped 9 bases, with 21 bases sitting between them. Germline-derived CDR1 and CDR2 are LGHNA and YSLEER. CDR3 coding DNA: TGCGCCAGCAGTGGCGAAGGGGGCCGGGGGGGTGAGCAGTTCTTC. This codes for CASSGEGGRGGEQFF.

The chain has TRBV11-2 and TRBJ2-7; D is uncertain. Trimming removed 1 base at V and 0 bases at J, with 10 bases between. The germline V gene has CDR1 SGHAT and CDR2 FQNNGV. This CDR3 has 15 amino acids. This chain's CDR3 is CASSLVPQASYEQYF. CDR3 bases: TGTGCCAGCAGCTTAGTCCCCCAGGCCTCCTACGAGCAGTACTTC.

The chain uses TRBV15 and TRBJ2-2; no firm D call. CDR1 LNHNV and CDR2 YYDKDF come from the germline V gene (reference sequence). Trimming took 3 bases from V and 0 from J, leaving 5 bases between them. The CDR3 extends over 14 amino acids. CDR3 DNA: TGTGCCACCAGCAGGTTAGCGAACACCGGGGAGCTGTTTTTT. Translated: CATSRLANTGELFF.

This clone was observed a handful of times. The chain is built from TRBV11-2 and TRBJ2-5, with 16 nucleotides matching TRBD2. With V trimmed by 4 bases and J by 7 bases, 12 bases remained unmatched. The CDR3 is made up of 18 amino acids. CDR1 and CDR2 from the germline V gene are SGHAT and FQNNGV. The CDR3 nucleotides are TGTGCCAGCAGCTCCTTCTCTGGGACTAGCGGGAGGGCCGGGACCCAGTACTTC. This encodes CASSSFSGTSGRAGTQYF.

The chain uses TRBV30 and TRBJ2-7; D not certain. V was clipped by 3 bases and J by 3 bases, with 6 bases between them. CDR1 and CDR2 from the germline V gene are GTSNPN and SVGIG (reference sequence). There are 11 residues in the CDR3. The CDR3 bases are TGTGCCTGGAGCCGACTCTACGAGCAGTACTTC. This sequence encodes CAWSRLYEQYF.

The J gene is TRBJ2-1, the V gene TRBV5-3; TRBD2 agrees at 11 bases. TRBV5-3 counts as an open reading frame of uncertain function. The J segment lost 0 bases and the V segment lost 1 base, leaving 9 bases of the junction unmatched. This CDR3 region has 19 residues. The CDR3 bases are TGTGCCAGAAGCTTGAGACTAGCGGGACCCAAGAGCTCCTACAATGAGCAGTTCTTC. Its protein is CARSLRLAGPKSSYNEQFF.

This clone was found a few times. The gene calls are TRBV4-1 and TRBJ2-1; 7 bases fit TRBD2. Germline-derived CDR1 and CDR2 are MGHRA and YSYEKL. Losses at the gene ends were 4 bases for V and 7 bases for J; bases not matched to a gene: 10. This CDR3 has 15 amino acids. This CDR3 reads CASSLPGRAKNEQFF. The CDR3, as DNA: TGCGCCAGCAGCCTACCGGGGAGGGCCAAGAATGAGCAGTTCTTC.

CDR3 region: CASSAGDYYEQYF. The CDR3 DNA is TGTGCCAGCAGTGCCGGGGACTACTACGAGCAGTACTTC. The chain has TRBV6-5 and TRBJ2-7, with 7 bases lining up with TRBD2. Germline trimming cut 5 bases from V and 3 bases from J; bases unmatched to any gene: 4. The length of the CDR3 is 13 residues. In germline, CDR1 is MNHEY, CDR2 SVGAGI.